The 15 T cell receptor beta chains below were found in one sample sequenced in a study of regulatory T cells in long-lasting Graves disease. Time point here: newly diagnosed GD, antithyroid drugs for less than 3 months. Preparation of the TCR library used RNA extracted from PBMCs. With iRepertoire HTBI primers and Arm-PCR of CDR3 regions, TCR beta libraries were built. Using its own MiXCR run on the multiplex PCR reads, TCRdb lists one record per CDR3 protein. The sample lists about 610,000 distinct CDR3 sequences; about 16% were seen once. The sample was also reused in another study, on T cells in Graves' hyperthyroidism and ophthalmopathy.

Material: peripheral blood mononuclear cells (PBMCs), obtained at new diagnosis, from a patient treated with antithyroid drugs. These receptors were collected from a man in his late teens or twenties with Graves disease.

This clonotype was seen a handful of times. V is TRBV9 and J is TRBJ1-2, with D possibly being TRBD1 (6 bases). This CDR3 has 14 amino acids. Per the germline V gene, CDR1 is SGDLS and CDR2 is YYNGEE. Trimming removed 7 bases at V and 5 bases at J, with 18 bases between. CDR3 DNA sequence: TGTGCCAGCCGGAGAGGGGGGGGCCCATATGGCTACACCTTC. Residues: CASRRGGGPYGYTF.

J is TRBJ2-7 and V is TRBV19; no clear D. This CDR3 comprises 14 residues. Germline V gene lookup returns CDR1 LNHDA and CDR2 SQIVND (reference sequence). V was shortened by 2 bases and J by 0 bases, with 8 bases between the two germline ends. CDR3 in DNA: TGTGCCAGTAGTATAAAGGGTACCTCCTACGAGCAGTACTTC. Residues: CASSIKGTSYEQYF.

This clonotype has at least ten counts. The gene calls are TRBV10-3 and TRBJ2-7; 9 bases map to TRBD1. The CDR3 totals 14 residues. Germline CDR1 ENHRY, CDR2 SYGVKD. CDR3 nucleotides: TGTGCCATCAGTGAGTCGCCCTTTTTGGCACAGGGGGCAGTC. Its translation: CAISESPFLAQGAV.

This clonotype was observed many times. The chain carries TRBV12-3 or TRBV12-4 and TRBJ1-1; D not certain. V lost 8 bases, J lost 1 base, and 5 bases lay in between. The CDR3 extends over 11 amino acids. CDR3 residues: CASLWNTEAFF. In nucleotides, the CDR3 is TGTGCCAGCCTGTGGAACACTGAAGCTTTCTTT.

This clonotype was observed at least ten times. The chain has TRBV15 and TRBJ2-5; D perhaps matches TRBD2 (5 bases). CDR3 length: 16 amino acids. Germline V gene data show CDR1 as LNHNV and CDR2 as YYDKDF (reference sequence). V was pared by 0 bases and J by 1 base, with 12 bases between. CDR3 protein: CATSRDDSVSQETQYF. CDR3 bases: TGTGCCACCAGCAGAGATGATAGCGTCAGCCAAGAGACCCAGTACTTC. The whole variable domain, remainder taken from reference TRBV15 and TRBJ2-5, is DAMVIQNPRYQVTQFGKPVTLSCSQTLNHNVMYWYQQKSSQAPKLLFHYYDKDFNNEADTPDNFQSRRPNTSFCFLDIRSPGLGDTAMYLCATSRDDSVSQETQYFGPGTRLLVL.

This clonotype has a count of ten or more. The V and J genes are TRBV28 and TRBJ2-1, with D perhaps matching TRBD2 (6 bases). This CDR3 region has 14 residues. Deletions cut 6 bases from V and 6 bases from J, with 15 bases between. Germline loops: CDR1 MDHEN, CDR2 SYDVKM. CDR3 coding DNA: TGTGCCAGCAGCCGACCGACTAGTCCCAATGAGCAGTTCTTC. As protein: CASSRPTSPNEQFF.

This clonotype was observed at least ten times. This chain joins TRBV12-3 or TRBV12-4 and TRBJ2-7, with D possibly being TRBD1 (5 bases). The length of the CDR3 is 13 residues. The V and J ends lost 5 bases and 4 bases respectively, with 12 bases between them. The CDR3 is CASSPDTNYEQYF. CDR3 coding DNA: TGTGCCAGCAGTCCGGACACGAATTACGAGCAGTACTTC.

This rearrangement joins TRBV30 to TRBJ2-7; D call uncertain. The CDR3 runs to 20 residues. Germline assignment: CDR1 GTSNPN and CDR2 SVGIG (reference sequence). The V and J ends lost 3 bases and 0 bases respectively, with 30 bases between them. The CDR3 DNA sequence: TGTGCCTGGAGCCCACCTATAAGGATTAGTCGCCTTGAACTCTCCTACGAGCAGTACTTC. Its translation: CAWSPPIRISRLELSYEQYF.

This clonotype was seen a handful of times. This chain connects TRBV6-1 to TRBJ1-6; D not resolved. Trimming pared 7 bases from V and 9 bases from J, leaving 19 bases between. The CDR3 spans 15 residues. Per the germline V gene, CDR1 is MNHNS and CDR2 is SASEGT. The CDR3 DNA reads as TGTGCCAGCACCGCCCGGGTCCTAGGCTTTTCACCCCTCCACTTT. Residues: CASTARVLGFSPLHF.

The table lists this clonotype with a few counts. The chain uses TRBV3-1 and TRBJ2-7; D call uncertain. Germline CDR1 and CDR2: LGHDT and YNNKEL (reference sequence). The CDR3 loop spans 15 amino acids. V shed 1 base and J shed 3 bases, with 13 bases lying between them. CDR3 sequence reads: CASSQADPGRYEQYF. In DNA form, the CDR3 reads TGTGCCAGCAGCCAAGCAGACCCCGGCCGCTACGAGCAGTACTTC.

V usage is TRBV10-3 and J usage is TRBJ1-2; 10 bases match TRBD1. The trim removed 7 bases at V and 7 bases at J, leaving 12 bases unmatched. Germline V gives CDR1 ENHRY, CDR2 SYGVKD. The CDR3 is 15 residues long. CDR3 in DNA: TGTGCCATCACCCGGACAGGGGGGGGACGTACTGGCTACACCTTC. Residues: CAITRTGGGRTGYTF.

This clonotype was detected many times. The V gene is TRBV7-6, the J gene TRBJ1-6; D is uncertain. V shed 2 bases and J shed 9 bases, with 17 bases lying between them. This CDR3 has 16 residues. Germline CDR1 reads SGHVS; CDR2 reads FNYEAQ. The DNA of the CDR3 is TGTGCCAGCAGCTTATCAATCGATCAGGAGAGTTCACCCCTCCACTTT. It specifies CASSLSIDQESSPLHF.

This clonotype was seen ten or more times. Sequence at one end of the junction differs from germline and may be a read error. The chain recombines TRBV5-1 with TRBJ1-2; D may be TRBD1 (6 bases). From germline, CDR1 is SGHRS and CDR2 YFSETQ. The CDR3 covers 14 residues. CDR3 sequence reads: CASSLVPGDYGYTF. The CDR3 DNA follows: TGTGCCAGCAGCTTAGTTCCAGGGGACTATGGCTACACCTTC.

This clonotype showed up many times. V gene TRBV6-1 combines with J gene TRBJ1-2, with TRBD1 identical over 7 bases. Losses at the gene ends were 2 bases for V and 4 bases for J; bases not matched to a gene: 13. CDR1 is MNHNS, CDR2 SASEGT, per germline. The CDR3 covers 17 residues. The CDR3 loop reads CASSEYSRTGGSYGYTF. The CDR3 coding sequence is TGTGCCAGCAGTGAATATAGCCGGACAGGAGGTAGCTATGGCTACACCTTC.

The V call is TRBV11-2, the J call TRBJ2-7; 11 bases line up with TRBD2. Germline trimming cut 2 bases from V and 7 bases from J; bases unmatched to any gene: 7. Germline CDR1 SGHAT, CDR2 FQNNGV. This CDR3 has 15 residues. The CDR3: CASSLIAGGPGEQYF. The DNA of the CDR3 is TGTGCCAGCAGCTTAATAGCGGGAGGGCCGGGGGAGCAGTACTTC.